The subject of this entry is one T cell receptor (beta chain). This sample was taken from a study of blood T cell repertoires in COVID-19. Original handling: How many nucleated cells were present was estimated from reference gene primer amplification. Repertoires were generated with immunoSEQ multiplex PCR, while TCRdb's copy carries only in-frame clones and drops some. Clone size and the V and J calls come from that table; the DNA yielded D and trimming. This table holds about 260,000 clones, more than 80% found once. The CDR3 totals 15 residues. CDR1 and CDR2 from the germline V gene are SGDLS and YYNGEE. Trimming at V came to 4 bases and at J to 6 bases, leaving 5 bases not matched to a gene. Participants were aged about 18 to 90 years from about 25 US areas.

The V gene is TRBV9, the J gene TRBJ1-6, with 9 bases fitting TRBD1. The sequence was collected from a man aged 45-60 years who had been exposed to COVID-19. What was sequenced was PBMCs or T cells enriched from blood (not recorded which). This CDR3 reads CASSPEQGANSPLHF. CDR3 DNA: TGTGCCAGCAGCCCGGAACAGGGGGCTAATTCACCCCTCCACTTT.